Listed here are 13 T cell receptor beta chains from one sample, sequenced in a study of OX40 agonist ivuxolimab in advanced cancers. Only in-frame clones appear in the TCRdb table, and some are missing; sequencing was by immunoSEQ multiplex PCR. The table shows fewer than 40,000 clones, with around 81% occurring only once. The sequencing used CD4+ or CD8+ T cells sorted from blood, collected in a trial of the OX40 agonist ivuxolimab. These receptors were taken from an adult with an advanced solid tumor such as melanoma, head and neck, liver or kidney cancer.

The chain couples TRBV2 to TRBJ2-7; TRBD1 is a possible D gene (5 bases). This CDR3 has 13 residues. Germline V gene sequence: CDR1 SNHLY, CDR2 FYNNEI. The V end was cut by 7 bases, the J end by 6 bases, with 16 bases between. This chain's CDR3 is CASKDLTDGEQYF. CDR3 coding DNA: TGTGCCAGCAAAGACCTGACAGATGGCGAGCAGTACTTC.

This clone was found a few times. The CDR3 region has the DNA TGTGCCAGCTCGGGGACAGGGAAATACGAGCAGTACTTC. It is translated as CASSGTGKYEQYF. The chain has TRBV5-8 and TRBJ2-7, with TRBD1 matching over 9 bases. Germline CDR1 is SGHTS and CDR2 is YDEGEE. This CDR3 comprises 13 residues. V lost 7 bases to trimming and J lost 4 bases; unmatched junction nucleotides: 6.

The chain has TRBV5-6 and TRBJ2-7; 11 bases match TRBD2. CDR1 and CDR2 (germline): SGHDT, YYEEEE. The CDR3 is 15 residues long. With V trimmed by 1 base and J by 6 bases, 6 bases remained unmatched. The CDR3 DNA is TGTGCCAGCAGCTTGTTTAGCGGGAGGGCCCTCGAGCAGTACTTC. It is translated as CASSLFSGRALEQYF.

This chain connects TRBV18 to TRBJ1-1, with D unresolved. Trimming cost V 2 bases and J 1 base, with 5 bases left between them. Germline CDR1 reads KGHSH; CDR2 reads LQKENI. There are 13 residues in the CDR3. The CDR3 nucleotides read TGTGCCAGCTCACCAGCAGCGAACACTGAAGCTTTCTTT. The encoded protein is CASSPAANTEAFF. Full variable domain (missing parts from reference TRBV18 and TRBJ1-1): NAGVMQNPRHLVRRRGQEARLRCSPMKGHSHVYWYRQLPEEGLKFMVYLQKENIIDESGMPKERFSAEFPKEGPSILRIQQVVRGDSAAYFCASSPAANTEAFFGQGTRLTVV.

The chain recombines TRBV29-1 with TRBJ2-5; TRBD1 is a possible D gene (5 bases). CDR1 is SQVTM, CDR2 ANQGSEA, per germline. The CDR3 runs to 15 residues. The V end lost 3 bases, the J end lost 5 bases, and 19 bases lay between the germline ends. CDR3 protein: CSVDAHSRPGETQYF. CDR3 in DNA: TGCAGCGTTGATGCCCATAGCCGTCCAGGGGAGACCCAGTACTTC.

V and J are TRBV7-2 and TRBJ2-3, with 14 bases matching TRBD2. This CDR3 has 16 residues. Germline CDR1 and CDR2: SGHTA and FQGNSA. Trimming cost V 5 bases and J 7 bases; bases outside gene matches: 8. The CDR3 DNA sequence: TGTGCCAGCAGCGAAGGGACTAGCGGGAGTGTATATACGCAGTATTTT. Encoded protein: CASSEGTSGSVYTQYF.

The rearrangement links TRBV18 to TRBJ2-7; D call uncertain. The CDR3 is 15 residues long. The germline V gene has CDR1 KGHSH and CDR2 LQKENI. The V and J ends lost 5 bases and 4 bases respectively, with 18 bases between them. Written as DNA, the CDR3 is TGTGCCAGCTCAAGTCTCGGTCAATCGGAATACGAGCAGTACTTC. This translates into CASSSLGQSEYEQYF.

J is TRBJ1-2 and V is TRBV6-5, with 7 nucleotides matching TRBD1. Germline-derived CDR1 and CDR2 are MNHEY and SVGAGI. The CDR3 has 13 residues. V lost 1 base to trimming and J lost 7 bases; unmatched junction nucleotides: 3. CDR3 loop: CASSYLQGSGYTF. CDR3 coding DNA: TGTGCCAGCAGTTACTTACAGGGGAGTGGCTACACCTTC.

With respect to this clone: An end of the junction does not agree with germline; a read error may underlie this. The chain couples TRBV7-7 to TRBJ2-5; 8 bases line up with TRBD2. The germline gives CDR1 SSHAT, CDR2 FNYEAQ (reference sequence). This CDR3 is 15 amino acids long. The CDR3 sequence is CASSFYGGASETQYF. DNA for the CDR3: TGTGCTAGCAGCTTTTACGGGGGGGCGTCAGAGACCCAGTACTTC. Supplemented by reference TRBV7-7 and TRBJ2-5, the full variable domain reads GAGVSQSPRYKVTKRGQDVTLRCDPISSHATLYWYQQALGQGPEFLTYFNYEAQPDKSGLPSDRFSAERPEGSISTLTIQRTEQRDSAMYRCASSFYGGASETQYFGPGTRLLVL.

The V gene is TRBV19, the J gene TRBJ1-2, with D tentatively TRBD1 (6 bases). Germline V gene data show CDR1 as LNHDA and CDR2 as SQIVND (reference sequence). V dropped 6 bases and J dropped 8 bases, with 19 bases sitting between them. The length of the CDR3 is 14 residues. CDR3 region: CASRPGQGIRGYTF. The CDR3 nucleotides read TGTGCCAGTAGGCCGGGACAAGGAATTAGGGGCTACACCTTC.

This clone was counted once. V usage is TRBV6-6 and J usage is TRBJ2-2; possible D gene TRBD1, 6 bases. Germline-derived CDR1 and CDR2 are MNHNY and SVGAGI (reference sequence). This CDR3 comprises 14 residues. V gave up 2 bases and J gave up 8 bases, with 12 bases separating them. DNA of the CDR3: TGTGCCAGCAGTTACCCCTCTGGGACAGGGGAGCTGTTTTTT. As protein: CASSYPSGTGELFF.

The V call is TRBV10-1, the J call TRBJ2-3, with D perhaps assigned TRBD1 or TRBD2 (5 bases each). CDR1 is WNHNN, CDR2 SYGVQD, per germline (reference sequence). V dropped 4 bases and J dropped 4 bases, with 9 bases sitting between them. The CDR3 runs 13 residues. The CDR3 sequence is CASSVGEPDTQYF. CDR3 in DNA: TGCGCCAGCAGTGTAGGGGAGCCAGATACGCAGTATTTT.

The V gene is TRBV7-2, the J gene TRBJ1-6, with D possibly TRBD1 on 5 matching bases. The CDR3 is 18 residues long. Germline CDR1 SGHTA, CDR2 FQGNSA. The V and J ends lost 6 bases and 0 bases respectively, with 18 bases between them. CDR3 sequence reads: CASRWDWGGFSYNSPLHF. CDR3 DNA: TGTGCCAGCAGATGGGACTGGGGAGGATTCTCCTATAATTCACCCCTCCACTTT.